This T cell receptor beta chain was identified in a study of CD8+ T cells in alopecia areata. General study findings and limits: There were many expanded lesional clones persisting in scalp and blood during tofacitinib. The link between baseline CD8+ expansion and response remains uncertain with one nonresponder. Lesional scalp, notably in alopecia totalis/universalis, had clonality above that of normal scalp. Possibly as an HLA-related effect, TCR sharing across patients appeared less clear than in mice.

RNA extraction and reverse transcription yielded cDNA as sequencing template. Measured with immunoSEQ multiplex PCR; TCRdb has only the in-frame clones, and not every one. This sample has 150,000 to 200,000 clones, with about 60% found just once. Indicated treatment: oral pan-JAK inhibitor, 5-10 mg twice daily. There are a few counts of this clone. The target antigen is unknown. The germline gene is not matched at one end of the junction; a read error may be the cause. Other nucleotide sequences from this sample produce the same CDR3. The CDR3 has 15 amino acids. CDR1 and CDR2 from the germline V gene are SSHAT and FNYEAQ (reference sequence).

This sequence was found in a human donor with alopecia areata. This specimen was CD4+ T cells sorted from blood, taken at week 24, from a patient treated with tofacitinib. The chain is built from TRBV7-7 and TRBJ2-2, with 9 positions matching TRBD1. CDR3 protein: CASSLTGGFTGELFF. The DNA for the CDR3 is TGTGCTAGCAGCTTAACAGGGGGCTTCACCGGGGAGCTGTTTTTT. The whole variable domain, remainder taken from reference TRBV7-7 and TRBJ2-2, is GAGVSQSPRYKVTKRGQDVTLRCDPISSHATLYWYQQALGQGPEFLTYFNYEAQPDKSGLPSDRFSAERPEGSISTLTIQRTEQRDSAMYRCASSLTGGFTGELFFGEGSRLTVL.